Sequencing of this T cell receptor beta chain was carried out in a study of shared clonotypes between healthy human individuals. Background on the study: Per donor, CD8 memory used one plate, CD8 naive used two, CD4 memory used three and CD4 naive used three. Points from the study as a whole: Clonotype sharing across several donors was observed for around 5% of naive CD4 clonotypes.

Concerning this clone: No antigen is known for it.

Clones were read by immunoSEQ multiplex PCR, and TCRdb kept only the in-frame ones, dropping some. The table has about 2.3 million clones, around 92% seen once; the top ten hold about 0.41%. Study donors comprised healthy, HIV-negative adults devoid of recent acute infection or vaccination. The CDR3 spans 18 residues. The germline gives CDR1 SGHTS, CDR2 YDEGEE. J was trimmed by 0 bases and V by 4 bases; bases with no gene match: 12. J is TRBJ2-7 and V is TRBV5-8, with TRBD1 matching over 11 bases. Specimen: naive CD4+ T cells from PBMCs. Subset defined: CD45RA+ positively selected. This sequence was found in a man between 18 and 29 years old in good health. Some clones in this sample may be carry-over from other donors' samples. The CDR3 coding sequence is TGTGCCAGCAGCCTAACCGGGACAGGGGGTCTAAGCTCCTACGAGCAGTACTTC. The encoded protein is CASSLTGTGGLSSYEQYF.